This T cell receptor (beta chain) stems from a study of blood T cell repertoires in COVID-19. About the study: Researchers got acute and convalescent COVID-19 samples from the United States, Italy and Spain. PBMCs, B-cell-depleted T cells, or T cells provided the cDNA or gDNA that made up the material.

As handled by the study authors: For nucleated cells, counts were estimated from reference gene primer amplification. Produced via immunoSEQ multiplex PCR; TCRdb's table is partial and in-frame only. D and trimming were read from the DNA, whereas the V and J calls and clone size are those reported in that table. The sample holds roughly 230,000 clones; around 84% are singletons and the top ten take 0.98%. V lost 12 bases and J 4 bases, leaving 11 bases between the germline ends. This CDR3 has 12 amino acids. The germline gives CDR1 KGHDR, CDR2 SFDVKD. The sequence was collected from a man aged 35-49 years with acute or convalescent COVID-19. The chain employs TRBV24-1 and TRBJ2-2; D is perhaps TRBD1 (5 bases). The sequenced sample consisted of peripheral blood. DNA of the CDR3: TGTGCCGTCAGGGTGCCCACCGGGGAGCTGTTTTTT. Its translation: CAVRVPTGELFF.